This T cell receptor beta chain came from a study of blood T cell repertoires in COVID-19. About the research overall: The cDNA or gDNA used as material had been derived from T cells, B-cell-depleted T cells, or PBMCs.

The CDR3 is 14 amino acids. Trimming cost V 4 bases and J 1 base, with 10 bases left between them. CDR1 is KGHSH, CDR2 LQKENI, per germline. Original data processing: The authors estimated nucleated cell counts from reference gene primer amplification. The protocol was immunoSEQ multiplex PCR, while the TCRdb copy is restricted to in-frame clones and leaves out a portion. D and trimming were read from the DNA, whereas the V and J calls and clone size are those reported in that table. The table has a few hundred thousand clones, roughly nine tenths seen once. Cohort allocation depended upon clinical history that participants reported.

The TCR comes from a young man who had recovered from COVID-19. Sequencing used PBMCs or T cells enriched from blood (not recorded which). This chain connects TRBV18 to TRBJ1-1; D is uncertain. DNA of the CDR3: TGTGCCAGCTCACGGATGGAGAGGAACACTGAAGCTTTCTTT. Residues: CASSRMERNTEAFF.